These 21 T cell receptor beta chains originate from one sample sequenced in a study of CD4 T cells in relation to SARS-CoV-2 and coronaviruses. Their recognized antigens are unknown. The unexposed donors gave CD4+ T cells in 2011-2018, prior to COVID-19. The cells were cultured for 9 to 11 days before CD4+ T cells were isolated. The assay was immunoSEQ multiplex PCR, and TCRdb's table has in-frame clones only and misses some. The repertoire has roughly 15,000 clones, roughly 80% of them found once; the top ten carry roughly 30%. What was sequenced was CD4+ T cells from PBMCs, cultured in vitro. These receptors all stem from a human donor in good health.

J is TRBJ1-2 and V is TRBV5-6; D gene unclear. This CDR3 has 16 amino acids. CDR1 is SGHDT and CDR2 is YYEEEE in the germline V gene. Trimming shortened V by 4 bases and J by 0 bases, and 16 bases separated the two germline ends. CDR3 nucleotide sequence: TGTGCCAGCAGCATAAGGGATCGGCAGACTAACTATGGCTACACCTTC. Its translation is CASSIRDRQTNYGYTF. Full variable domain (outside the CDR3, taken from reference TRBV5-6 and TRBJ1-2): DAGVTQSPTHLIKTRGQQVTLRCSPKSGHDTVSWYQQALGQGPQFIFQYYEEEERQRGNFPDRFSGHQFPNYSSELNVNALLLGDSALYLCASSIRDRQTNYGYTFGSGTRLTVV.

The rearrangement links TRBV5-1 to TRBJ2-5; the match to TRBD2 covers 11 bases. Germline CDR1 is SGHRS and CDR2 is YFSETQ. The ends lost 4 bases at V and 2 bases at J; junction bases unmatched: 10. The CDR3 extends over 17 amino acids. In nucleotides, the CDR3 is TGCGCCAGCAGCGGTAATAGCGGGGGGGTAAATCAAGAGACCCAGTACTTC. Residues: CASSGNSGGVNQETQYF. Variable domain in full (rest from reference TRBV5-1 and TRBJ2-5): KAGVTQTPRYLIKTRGQQVTLSCSPISGHRSVSWYQQTPGQGLQFLFEYFSETQRNKGNFPGRFSGRQFSNSRSEMNVSTLELGDSALYLCASSGNSGGVNQETQYFGPGTRLLVL.

This clone was picked up a small number of times. V gene TRBV14 combines with J gene TRBJ2-2; no clear D gene. Trimming shortened V by 2 bases and J by 8 bases, and 6 bases separated the two germline ends. The germline CDR1 and CDR2 sequences are SGHDN and FVKESK. CDR3 length: 12 residues. The CDR3 DNA reads as TGTGCCAGCAGCCAACGCCTGGGGGAGCTGTTTTTT. It translates to CASSQRLGELFF.

The chain employs TRBV6-2 or TRBV6-3 and TRBJ2-1; D perhaps matches TRBD2 (5 bases). This CDR3 is built from 17 residues. The germline V gene encodes CDR1 MNHEY and CDR2 SVGEGT. Trimming removed 6 bases at V and 0 bases at J, with 18 bases between. In DNA, the CDR3 is TGTGCCAGCAGCACGTCAGAGGCGGGTAGCTCCTACAATGAGCAGTTCTTC. Translated, it gives CASSTSEAGSSYNEQFF.

The genes are TRBV6-5 and TRBJ1-2; no clear D. This CDR3 is 13 amino acids long. The V end lost 6 bases, the J end lost 5 bases, and 13 bases lay between the germline ends. The germline V gene has CDR1 MNHEY and CDR2 SVGAGI. This chain's CDR3 is CASRTGFAYGYTF. The DNA for the CDR3 is TGTGCCAGCAGGACGGGCTTCGCTTATGGCTACACCTTC.

V gene TRBV3-1 (or the pseudogene TRBV3-2) combines with J gene TRBJ2-7; D is perhaps TRBD2 (6 bases). This CDR3 is 14 amino acids long. The V gene's germline CDR1 is LGHDT and CDR2 YNNKEL (reference sequence). Trimming removed 1 base from V and 1 base from J, with 8 bases in between. The chain's CDR3 is CASSQAGESYEQYF. CDR3 nucleotide sequence: TGTGCCAGCAGCCAAGCGGGAGAGTCCTACGAGCAGTACTTC.

The chain has TRBV1 and TRBJ2-1; no DNA check was done on the table's D call, TRBD2. TRBV1 constitutes a pseudogene. The CDR3 covers 17 residues. The chain's CDR3 is CTSSQDPGTSGSNEQFF. The CDR3 DNA sequence: TGCACCAGCAGCCAAGATCCAGGGACTAGCGGGAGCAATGAGCAGTTCTTC.

The chain links TRBV6-6 to TRBJ1-1; 10 bases are a match to TRBD1. The CDR3 has 13 amino acids. Germline V gene lookup returns CDR1 MNHNY and CDR2 SVGAGI (reference sequence). Trimming cost V 5 bases and J 10 bases; bases outside gene matches: 7. The CDR3 DNA sequence: TGTGCCAGCAGTGGGACAGGGGAGGTTCGAGCTTTCTTT. It is translated as CASSGTGEVRAFF.

The genes are TRBV20-1 and TRBJ2-3; D call uncertain. The length of the CDR3 is 12 residues. From germline, CDR1 is DFQATT and CDR2 SNEGSKA (reference sequence). Trimming removed 3 bases from V and 2 bases from J, with 6 bases in between. CDR3 nucleotide sequence: TGCAGTGCTAGTCCTATCACAGATACGCAGTATTTT. Translation gives CSASPITDTQYF.

The chain employs TRBV18 and TRBJ1-6; D is ambiguous. Trimming removed 2 bases at V and 7 bases at J, with 3 bases between. Germline assignment: CDR1 KGHSH and CDR2 LQKENI. The CDR3 length is 12 residues. In DNA form, the CDR3 reads TGTGCCAGCTCACCAAGGAATTCACCCCTCCACTTT. Its translation is CASSPRNSPLHF.

V is TRBV2 and J is TRBJ1-5; D is possibly TRBD1 (6 bases). The length of the CDR3 is 15 residues. Germline V CDR1 and CDR2: SNHLY, FYNNEI. V lost 2 bases and J 6 bases, leaving 14 bases between the germline ends. The CDR3 region has the DNA TGTGCCAGCAGTGAATTTAAGGGGGGAGCTCAGCCCCAGCATTTT. As protein: CASSEFKGGAQPQHF. The full variable domain, rest sourced from reference TRBV2 and TRBJ1-5, is EPEVTQTPSHQVTQMGQEVILRCVPISNHLYFYWYRQILGQKVEFLVSFYNNEISEKSEIFDDQFSVERPDGSNFTLKIRSTKLEDSAMYFCASSEFKGGAQPQHFGDGTRLSIL.

This clone was seen just once. The V call is TRBV29-1, the J call TRBJ1-5, with D hard to call. V lost 2 bases, J lost 4 bases, and 15 bases lay in between. The CDR3 extends over 15 amino acids. Germline assignment: CDR1 SQVTM and CDR2 ANQGSEA. Here the CDR3 reads CSVEITGEPNQPQHF. The DNA for the CDR3 is TGCAGCGTTGAAATAACGGGAGAGCCTAATCAGCCCCAGCATTTT. Full variable domain (missing parts from reference TRBV29-1 and TRBJ1-5): SAVISQKPSRDICQRGTSLTIQCQVDSQVTMMFWYRQQPGQSLTLIATANQGSEATYESGFVIDKFPISRPNLTFSTLTVSNMSPEDSSIYLCSVEITGEPNQPQHFGDGTRLSIL.

The V gene is TRBV7-2, the J gene TRBJ2-6; the D gene is possibly TRBD1 (7 bases). Germline V gene data show CDR1 as SGHTA and CDR2 as FQGNSA. This CDR3 comprises 17 residues. The germline V and J ends were trimmed by 4 bases and 2 bases, with 15 bases remaining between them. The CDR3 is CASSSPPGGPGANVLTF. In DNA, the CDR3 is TGTGCCAGCAGCTCACCCCCAGGGGGGCCTGGGGCCAACGTCCTGACTTTC. The full variable domain, rest sourced from reference TRBV7-2 and TRBJ2-6, is GAGVSQSPSNKVTEKGKDVELRCDPISGHTALYWYRQSLGQGLEFLIYFQGNSAPDKSGLPSDRFSAERTGGSVSTLTIQRTQQEDSAVYLCASSSPPGGPGANVLTFGAGSRLTVL.

This clone was found once. The V call is TRBV11-3, the J call TRBJ1-1; no clear D gene. This CDR3 has 12 amino acids. V was pared by 10 bases and J by 4 bases, with 13 bases between. From germline, CDR1 is SGHNT and CDR2 YENEEA. The CDR3, as DNA: TGTGCCATTACGCCAGGCTGCACTGAAGCTTTCTTT. Translation gives CAITPGCTEAFF.

This chain links TRBV7-2 with TRBJ1-4; D remains ambiguous. Trimming took off 5 bases at V and 6 bases at J, with 19 bases between the two ends. The germline V gene encodes CDR1 SGHTA and CDR2 FQGNSA. The CDR3 is 16 residues long. CDR3 loop: CASSPSVGFKDEKLFF. The CDR3 DNA sequence: TGTGCCAGCAGCCCGAGTGTCGGGTTTAAGGATGAAAAACTGTTTTTT.

J is TRBJ1-3 and V is TRBV4-3; 7 nucleotides align to TRBD1. The CDR3 contains 17 residues. After removal of 0 bases from V and 4 bases from J, the junction contained 9 bases not matched to a gene. Germline lookup yields CDR1 LGHNA and CDR2 YSLEER. The CDR3 is CASSQELYRGQGNTIYF. The CDR3 coding sequence is TGCGCCAGCAGCCAAGAACTGTACAGGGGCCAGGGAAACACCATATATTTT.

This clone has just one count. The chain is built from TRBV5-1 and TRBJ2-7; 7 bases are shared with TRBD2. Looked up from germline, CDR1 is SGHRS and CDR2 is YFSETQ. The CDR3 consists of 16 residues. After removal of 4 bases from V and 3 bases from J, the junction contained 13 bases not matched to a gene. CDR3 sequence reads: CASSPPGVGGIYEQYF. The CDR3 nucleotides read TGCGCCAGCAGCCCCCCCGGGGTGGGGGGGATCTACGAGCAGTACTTC.

V usage is TRBV27 and J usage is TRBJ2-7; TRBD2 matches 10 bases. V was pared by 6 bases and J by 3 bases, with 8 bases of the junction left unmatched. Per germline, CDR1 MNHEY and CDR2 SMNVEV (reference sequence). There are 15 residues in the CDR3. The CDR3 DNA reads as TGTGCCAGCAGCCACGGGACTAGCGAGGACTACGAGCAGTACTTC. It encodes CASSHGTSEDYEQYF.

The chain combines TRBV7-2 with TRBJ2-3; 9 bases map to TRBD2. CDR3 length: 17 residues. The ends lost 2 bases at V and 7 bases at J; junction bases unmatched: 13. Germline loops: CDR1 SGHTA, CDR2 FQGNSA. The CDR3 nucleotides read TGTGCCAGCAGCTTACTGCTAGCGGGGCGGGGGGGCCATACGCAGTATTTT. Encoded protein: CASSLLLAGRGGHTQYF.

The table lists this clone with a count of one. This chain uses TRBV7-9 with TRBJ2-5; the match to TRBD1 covers 9 bases. The CDR3 is made up of 17 amino acids. CDR1 and CDR2 (germline): SEHNR, FQNEAQ (reference sequence). V was pared by 0 bases and J by 2 bases, with 7 bases of the junction left unmatched. The CDR3 loop reads CASSLAIGTGPQETQYF. The CDR3 DNA reads as TGTGCCAGCAGCTTAGCCATCGGGACAGGGCCGCAAGAGACCCAGTACTTC.

CDR3 residues: CASSAEPGQGVPYEQYF. CDR3 in DNA: TGCGCCAGCAGCGCAGAACCGGGACAGGGGGTCCCCTACGAGCAGTACTTC. J is TRBJ2-7 and V is TRBV10-2; 11 bases agree with TRBD1. The junction had 12 bases not matched to a gene; V was cut back by 6 bases and J by 2 bases. Germline V gene data show CDR1 as WSHSY and CDR2 as SAAADI. This CDR3 has 17 residues.